This is a list of T cell receptor beta chains from one sample in a study of T-cell memory formation after mild COVID-19. Using its own MiXCR run on the 5' RACE reads, TCRdb lists one record per CDR3 protein. The sample has 350,000 or so distinct CDR3 sequences; roughly 13% are singletons. The sample comprised PBMCs or a T cell subset sorted from them (not recorded which). All receptors come from a man in his late teens or twenties who had mild COVID-19 (a few samples of this study predate the infection). Cell type and time point are not known. The CDR3 runs from the conserved cysteine through the conserved F or W. The D gene is left open where the match is weak. Not all rows give a size; the values are once, few, many and, for expanded clones, a class.

clone_size: few
v_call: TRBV2
j_call: TRBJ1-1
d_call: .
cdr3_aa: CASSSSGTATFF
cdr3_nt: TGTGCCAGCAGCTCATCCGGGACGGCAACCTTCTTT

clone_size: .
v_call: TRBV5-1
j_call: TRBJ1-5
d_call: .
cdr3_aa: CASSLAGDGEPQHF
cdr3_nt: TGCGCCAGCAGCTTGGCGGGAGATGGGGAGCCCCAGCATTTT

clone_size: few
v_call: TRBV15
j_call: TRBJ1-5
d_call: TRBD1
cdr3_aa: CATSLGGQGQPQHF
cdr3_nt: TGTGCCACCAGCTTAGGGGGACAGGGTCAGCCCCAGCATTTT

clone_size: many
v_call: TRBV27
j_call: TRBJ1-2
d_call: .
cdr3_aa: CASSSEANYGYTF
cdr3_nt: TGTGCCAGCAGTTCAGAAGCTAACTATGGCTACACCTTC

clone_size: .
v_call: TRBV9
j_call: TRBJ2-1
d_call: .
cdr3_aa: CASSTDGSSYNEQFF
cdr3_nt: TGTGCCAGCAGCACCGACGGGAGCTCCTACAATGAGCAGTTCTTC

clone_size: .
v_call: TRBV6-5
j_call: TRBJ2-3
d_call: .
cdr3_aa: CASRTQADTQYF
cdr3_nt: TGTGCCAGCAGGACACAGGCAGATACGCAGTATTTT

clone_size: few
v_call: TRBV11-2
j_call: TRBJ2-2
d_call: TRBD1
cdr3_aa: CASSLDRDHTGELFF
cdr3_nt: TGTGCCAGCAGCCTGGACAGGGATCACACCGGGGAGCTGTTTTTT

clone_size: .
v_call: TRBV5-1
j_call: TRBJ2-3
d_call: .
cdr3_aa: CASSIAPGPRYF
cdr3_nt: TGCGCCAGCAGCATAGCACCGGGGCCGCGGTATTTT

clone_size: few
v_call: TRBV7-3
j_call: TRBJ1-1
d_call: .
cdr3_aa: CASSLNGGMGVDAFF
cdr3_nt: TGTGCCAGCAGCTTAAATGGGGGTATGGGGGTGGACGCTTTCTTT

clone_size: many
v_call: TRBV7-6
j_call: TRBJ1-5
d_call: .
cdr3_aa: CASSLTAYQPQHF
cdr3_nt: TGTGCCAGCAGCTTAACAGCCTATCAGCCCCAGCATTTT

clone_size: few
v_call: TRBV5-1
j_call: TRBJ2-3
d_call: .
cdr3_aa: CASRATDTQYF
cdr3_nt: TGCGCCAGCAGAGCGACAGATACGCAGTATTTT

clone_size: .
v_call: TRBV12-3/TRBV12-4
j_call: TRBJ1-2
d_call: .
cdr3_aa: CASSFREPNYGYTF
cdr3_nt: TGTGCCAGCAGTTTCCGGGAGCCTAACTATGGCTACACCTTC

clone_size: few
v_call: TRBV7-2
j_call: TRBJ1-6
d_call: TRBD1
cdr3_aa: CASSDRGSPLHF
cdr3_nt: TGTGCCAGCAGCGACAGGGGATCACCCCTCCACTTT

clone_size: few
v_call: TRBV5-5
j_call: TRBJ1-3
d_call: .
cdr3_aa: CASSLWQFSGNTIYF
cdr3_nt: TGTGCCAGCAGCTTGTGGCAGTTCTCTGGAAACACCATATATTTT

clone_size: few
v_call: TRBV6-1
j_call: TRBJ2-7
d_call: .
cdr3_aa: CASSPRSGRNPYEQYF
cdr3_nt: TGTGCCAGCAGTCCTCGGTCGGGACGGAATCCCTACGAGCAGTACTTC

clone_size: .
v_call: TRBV12-3/TRBV12-4
j_call: TRBJ1-1
d_call: .
cdr3_aa: CASGRMNTEAFF
cdr3_nt: TGTGCCAGCGGAAGGATGAACACTGAAGCTTTCTTT

clone_size: .
v_call: TRBV6-5
j_call: TRBJ1-2
d_call: .
cdr3_aa: CASSYAGYGYTF
cdr3_nt: TGTGCCAGCAGTTACGCCGGGTATGGCTACACCTTC

clone_size: .
v_call: TRBV20-1
j_call: TRBJ1-1
d_call: .
cdr3_aa: CSARYSGGFTEAFF
cdr3_nt: TGCAGTGCTAGATACTCTGGAGGGTTCACTGAAGCTTTCTTT

clone_size: few
v_call: TRBV6-1
j_call: TRBJ2-1
d_call: .
cdr3_aa: CASSEGLLFNNEQFF
cdr3_nt: TGTGCCAGCAGTGAAGGACTCCTTTTTAACAATGAGCAGTTCTTC

clone_size: few
v_call: TRBV19
j_call: TRBJ1-2
d_call: .
cdr3_aa: CASSSTGDPGGYTF
cdr3_nt: TGTGCCAGTAGTTCTACCGGGGACCCCGGGGGCTACACCTTC

clone_size: .
v_call: TRBV10-3
j_call: TRBJ2-7
d_call: .
cdr3_aa: CATQTGLTALSYEQYF
cdr3_nt: TGTGCCACCCAAACCGGACTGACCGCTCTCTCCTACGAGCAGTACTTC

clone_size: .
v_call: TRBV19
j_call: TRBJ1-2
d_call: .
cdr3_aa: CACPGVGRTF
cdr3_nt: TGTGCCTGCCCGGGGGTCGGTAGGACCTTC

clone_size: few
v_call: TRBV7-9
j_call: TRBJ1-1
d_call: TRBD1
cdr3_aa: CASRYQTGANTEAFF
cdr3_nt: TGTGCCAGCAGGTATCAGACAGGGGCCAACACTGAAGCTTTCTTT

clone_size: .
v_call: TRBV28
j_call: TRBJ1-1
d_call: TRBD1
cdr3_aa: CASSTGQGMRMNTEAFF
cdr3_nt: TGTGCCAGCAGTACGGGACAGGGAATGAGAATGAACACTGAAGCTTTCTTT

clone_size: many
v_call: TRBV9
j_call: TRBJ2-6
d_call: .
cdr3_aa: CASSPWTVNSGANVLTF
cdr3_nt: TGTGCCAGCAGCCCCTGGACCGTAAACTCTGGGGCCAACGTCCTGACTTTC

clone_size: many
v_call: TRBV7-9
j_call: TRBJ1-2
d_call: TRBD1
cdr3_aa: CASSLLSLDRGLSYGYTF
cdr3_nt: TGTGCCAGCAGCTTACTGAGTTTGGACAGGGGGCTTTCCTATGGCTACACCTTC

clone_size: many
v_call: TRBV5-1
j_call: TRBJ1-3
d_call: .
cdr3_aa: CASSPQPQGRAGNTIYF
cdr3_nt: TGCGCCAGCAGCCCACAACCGCAGGGTAGAGCTGGAAACACCATATATTTT

clone_size: .
v_call: TRBV9
j_call: TRBJ2-7
d_call: .
cdr3_aa: CASSVDRAMPEQYF
cdr3_nt: TGTGCCAGCAGCGTAGACAGGGCGATGCCCGAGCAGTACTTC

clone_size: .
v_call: TRBV29-1
j_call: TRBJ2-1
d_call: TRBD1
cdr3_aa: CSAGTGMFYNEQFF
cdr3_nt: TGCAGCGCCGGGACAGGGATGTTCTACAATGAGCAGTTCTTC

clone_size: .
v_call: TRBV19
j_call: TRBJ2-7
d_call: TRBD1
cdr3_aa: CASRHPGQGAYEQYF
cdr3_nt: TGTGCCAGTAGACATCCGGGACAGGGTGCTTACGAGCAGTACTTC

clone_size: many
v_call: TRBV12-5
j_call: TRBJ1-1
d_call: .
cdr3_aa: CASGFSRGSVEAFF
cdr3_nt: TGTGCTAGTGGTTTTTCACGAGGATCCGTTGAAGCTTTCTTT

clone_size: .
v_call: TRBV5-1
j_call: TRBJ2-6
d_call: TRBD1
cdr3_aa: CASSLGGLRDGANVLTF
cdr3_nt: TGCGCCAGCAGCTTAGGGGGCTTACGGGATGGGGCCAACGTCCTGACTTTC

clone_size: many
v_call: TRBV12-3/TRBV12-4
j_call: TRBJ1-2
d_call: .
cdr3_aa: CASRSSSYGYTF
cdr3_nt: TGTGCCAGCAGATCAAGCTCCTATGGCTACACCTTC

clone_size: few
v_call: TRBV6-5
j_call: TRBJ1-2
d_call: .
cdr3_aa: CASSGLQGGDGYTF
cdr3_nt: TGTGCCAGCAGTGGCCTCCAGGGAGGCGATGGCTACACCTTC

clone_size: once
v_call: TRBV4-3
j_call: TRBJ2-1
d_call: TRBD1
cdr3_aa: CASSQDTGAKYTEQFF
cdr3_nt: TGCGCCAGCAGCCAAGATACAGGGGCGAAATACACTGAGCAGTTCTTC

clone_size: few
v_call: TRBV20-1
j_call: TRBJ2-1
d_call: .
cdr3_aa: CSAISDTGYNEQFF
cdr3_nt: TGCAGTGCTATTAGCGACACAGGATACAATGAGCAGTTCTTC

clone_size: .
v_call: TRBV5-4
j_call: TRBJ1-2
d_call: .
cdr3_aa: CARSSGDNYGYTF
cdr3_nt: TGTGCCAGAAGCTCGGGGGATAACTATGGCTACACCTTC

clone_size: many
v_call: TRBV5-5
j_call: TRBJ1-6
d_call: TRBD1
cdr3_aa: CASSIQGFNSPLHF
cdr3_nt: TGTGCCAGCAGCATACAGGGGTTTAATTCACCCCTCCACTTT